The sequence of this TCR beta chain was determined in a study of cytomegalovirus exposure and HLA in healthy donors. Study results and limitations: Most TCR sequences proved rare, with some public TCRs found in many donors. In the roughly 110 validation repertoires, just under 95% of cluster scores exceeded 0, per a later analysis.

These donors were members of the 120-subject validation cohort, a group separate from the roughly 670-subject first cohort. With V trimmed by 5 bases and J by 6 bases, 1 base remained unmatched. Per germline, CDR1 SNHLY and CDR2 FYNNEI. This CDR3 region has 12 residues. About this clone itself: As yet, its antigen is unknown.

Assay used: immunoSEQ multiplex PCR; TCRdb lists only in-frame clones, some missing. The table shows about 130,000 clones, with around nine tenths occurring only once. J is TRBJ2-3 and V is TRBV2; 8 bases match TRBD2. The sample was PBMCs. The receptor was isolated from a man aged 25-40 years in good health and CMV-seronegative. This CDR3 reads CASSSGSDTQYF. In DNA, the CDR3 is TGTGCCAGCAGTAGCGGGAGCGATACGCAGTATTTT.